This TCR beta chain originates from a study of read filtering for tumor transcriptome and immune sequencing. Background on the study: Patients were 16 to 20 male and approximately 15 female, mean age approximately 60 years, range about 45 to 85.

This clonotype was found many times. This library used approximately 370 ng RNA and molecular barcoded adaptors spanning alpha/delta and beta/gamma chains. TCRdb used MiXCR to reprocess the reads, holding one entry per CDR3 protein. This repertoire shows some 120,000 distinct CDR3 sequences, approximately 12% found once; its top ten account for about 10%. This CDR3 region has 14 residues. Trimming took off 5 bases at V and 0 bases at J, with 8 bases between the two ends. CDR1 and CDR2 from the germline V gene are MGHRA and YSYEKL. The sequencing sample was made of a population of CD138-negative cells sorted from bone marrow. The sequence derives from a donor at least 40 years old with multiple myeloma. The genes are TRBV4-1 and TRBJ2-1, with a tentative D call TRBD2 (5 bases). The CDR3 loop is CASSVGSSYNEQFF. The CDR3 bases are TGCGCCAGCAGCGTGGGGAGCTCCTACAATGAGCAGTTCTTC.